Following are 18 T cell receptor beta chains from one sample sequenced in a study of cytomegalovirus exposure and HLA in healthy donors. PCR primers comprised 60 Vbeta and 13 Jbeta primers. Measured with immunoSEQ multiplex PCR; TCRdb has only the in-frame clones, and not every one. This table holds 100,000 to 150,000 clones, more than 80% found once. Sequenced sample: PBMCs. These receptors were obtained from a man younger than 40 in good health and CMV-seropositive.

The CDR3 sequence is CASSFRQGLGPQHF. The CDR3 nucleotides are TGTGCCAGCAGCTTCCGCCAGGGGTTAGGGCCCCAGCATTTT. The chain uses TRBV7-2 and TRBJ1-5; a weak D match, TRBD1 (6 bases). Germline CDR1 reads SGHTA; CDR2 reads FQGNSA. The CDR3 runs 14 residues. Trimming removed 3 bases from V and 9 bases from J, with 15 bases in between.

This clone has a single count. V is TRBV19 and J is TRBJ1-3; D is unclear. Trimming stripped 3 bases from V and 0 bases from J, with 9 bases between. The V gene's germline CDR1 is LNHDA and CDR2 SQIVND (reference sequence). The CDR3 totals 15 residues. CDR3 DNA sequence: TGTGCCAGTAGTATTGGGCGCAGCTCTGGAAACACCATATATTTT. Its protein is CASSIGRSSGNTIYF.

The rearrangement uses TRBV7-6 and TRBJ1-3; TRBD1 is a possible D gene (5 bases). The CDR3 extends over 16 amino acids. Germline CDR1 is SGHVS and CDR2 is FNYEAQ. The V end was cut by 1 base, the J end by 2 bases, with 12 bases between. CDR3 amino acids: CASSLDRGTTGNTIYF. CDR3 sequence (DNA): TGTGCCAGCAGCTTAGATCGCGGGACCACTGGAAACACCATATATTTT.

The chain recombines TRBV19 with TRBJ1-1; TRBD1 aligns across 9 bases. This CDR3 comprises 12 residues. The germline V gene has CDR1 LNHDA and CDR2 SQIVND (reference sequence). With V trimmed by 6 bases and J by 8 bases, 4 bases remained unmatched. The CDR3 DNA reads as TGTGCCAGTAGCGCGGGACAGGGAGAAGCTTTCTTT. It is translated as CASSAGQGEAFF.

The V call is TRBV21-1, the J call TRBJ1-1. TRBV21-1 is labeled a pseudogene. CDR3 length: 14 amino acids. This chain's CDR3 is CASSKRLGETEAFF. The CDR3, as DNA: TGTGCCAGCAGCAAACGACTGGGAGAGACTGAAGCTTTCTTT.

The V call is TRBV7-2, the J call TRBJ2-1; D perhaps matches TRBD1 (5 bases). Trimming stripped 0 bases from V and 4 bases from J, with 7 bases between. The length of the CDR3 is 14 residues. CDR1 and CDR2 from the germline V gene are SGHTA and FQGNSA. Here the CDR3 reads CASSLAGRYNEQFF. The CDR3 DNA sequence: TGTGCCAGCAGCTTAGCGGGGCGTTACAATGAGCAGTTCTTC.

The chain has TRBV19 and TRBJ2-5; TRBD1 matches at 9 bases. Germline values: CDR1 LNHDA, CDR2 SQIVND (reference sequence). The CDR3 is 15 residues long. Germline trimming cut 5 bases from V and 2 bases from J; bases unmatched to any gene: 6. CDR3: CASSLPGQGQETQYF. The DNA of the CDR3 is TGTGCCAGTAGTCTCCCGGGACAGGGACAAGAGACCCAGTACTTC.

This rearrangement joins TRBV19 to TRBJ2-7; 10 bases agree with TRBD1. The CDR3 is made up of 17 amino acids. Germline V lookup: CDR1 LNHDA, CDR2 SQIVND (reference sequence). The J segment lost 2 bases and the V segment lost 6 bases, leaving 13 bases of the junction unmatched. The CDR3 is CASRARKGQGLPYEQYF. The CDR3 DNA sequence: TGTGCCAGTAGGGCCAGAAAGGGACAGGGGCTTCCCTACGAGCAGTACTTC.

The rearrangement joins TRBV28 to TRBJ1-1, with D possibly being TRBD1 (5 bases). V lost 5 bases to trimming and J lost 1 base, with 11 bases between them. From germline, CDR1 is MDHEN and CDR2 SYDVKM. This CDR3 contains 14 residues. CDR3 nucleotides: TGTGCCAGCAGTCTCCCAGACAGGAACACTGAAGCTTTCTTT. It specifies CASSLPDRNTEAFF.

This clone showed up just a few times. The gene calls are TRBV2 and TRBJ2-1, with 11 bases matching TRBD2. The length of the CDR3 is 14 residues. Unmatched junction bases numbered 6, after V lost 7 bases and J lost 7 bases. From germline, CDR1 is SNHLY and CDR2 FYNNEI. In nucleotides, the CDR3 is TGTGCCAGCAAGTCTAGCGGGGGGTTGAATGAGCAGTTCTTC. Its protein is CASKSSGGLNEQFF.

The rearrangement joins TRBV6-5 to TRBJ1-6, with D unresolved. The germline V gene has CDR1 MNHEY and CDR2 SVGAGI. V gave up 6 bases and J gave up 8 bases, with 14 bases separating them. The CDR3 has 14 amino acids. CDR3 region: CASSSGIIDSPLHF. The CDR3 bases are TGTGCCAGCAGCAGCGGAATAATCGATTCACCCCTCCACTTT.

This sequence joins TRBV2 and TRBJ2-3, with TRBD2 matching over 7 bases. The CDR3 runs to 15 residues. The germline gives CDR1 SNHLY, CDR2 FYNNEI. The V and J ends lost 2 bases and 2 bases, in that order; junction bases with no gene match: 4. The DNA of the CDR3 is TGTGCCAGCAGTGAACAGCGGGGATACACAGATACGCAGTATTTT. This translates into CASSEQRGYTDTQYF.

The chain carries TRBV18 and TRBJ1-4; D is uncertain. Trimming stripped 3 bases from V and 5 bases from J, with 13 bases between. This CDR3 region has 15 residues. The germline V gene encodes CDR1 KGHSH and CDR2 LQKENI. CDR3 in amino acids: CASSPEVGSNEKLFF. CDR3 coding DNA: TGTGCCAGCTCACCCGAAGTCGGGTCAAATGAAAAACTGTTTTTT.

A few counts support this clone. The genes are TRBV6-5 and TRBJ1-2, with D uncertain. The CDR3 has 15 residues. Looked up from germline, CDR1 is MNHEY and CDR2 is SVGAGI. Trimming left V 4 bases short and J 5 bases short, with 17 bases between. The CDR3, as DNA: TGTGCCAGCAGTTCTCAAACCGCATGGGAGTATGGCTACACCTTC. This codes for CASSSQTAWEYGYTF.

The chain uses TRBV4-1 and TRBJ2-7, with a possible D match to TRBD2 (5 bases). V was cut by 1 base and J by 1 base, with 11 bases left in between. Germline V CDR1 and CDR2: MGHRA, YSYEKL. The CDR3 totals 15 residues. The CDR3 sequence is CASSQGPGESYEQYF. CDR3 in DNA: TGCGCCAGCAGCCAAGGGCCCGGGGAATCCTACGAGCAGTACTTC.

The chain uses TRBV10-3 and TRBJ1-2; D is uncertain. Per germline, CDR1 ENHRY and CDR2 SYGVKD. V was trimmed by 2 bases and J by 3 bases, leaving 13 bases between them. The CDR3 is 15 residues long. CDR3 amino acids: CAISEGRAGYYGYTF. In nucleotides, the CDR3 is TGTGCCATCAGTGAGGGACGAGCGGGCTACTATGGCTACACCTTC.

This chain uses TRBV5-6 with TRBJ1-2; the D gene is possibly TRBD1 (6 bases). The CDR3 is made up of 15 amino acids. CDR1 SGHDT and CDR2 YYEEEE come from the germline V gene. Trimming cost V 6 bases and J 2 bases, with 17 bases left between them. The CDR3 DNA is TGTGCCAGCATAAGGATCGAGACAGGCAACTATGGCTACACCTTC. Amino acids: CASIRIETGNYGYTF.

CDR3 protein: CASSFYRGDRSYEQYF. Written as DNA, the CDR3 is TGTGCCAGCAGCTTTTACAGGGGAGATCGGTCCTACGAGCAGTACTTC. The V call is TRBV7-8, the J call TRBJ2-7; 7 nucleotides agree with TRBD1. The germline CDR1 and CDR2 sequences are SGHVS and FQNEAQ. J was trimmed by 1 base and V by 3 bases; bases with no gene match: 9. The CDR3 is 16 residues long.